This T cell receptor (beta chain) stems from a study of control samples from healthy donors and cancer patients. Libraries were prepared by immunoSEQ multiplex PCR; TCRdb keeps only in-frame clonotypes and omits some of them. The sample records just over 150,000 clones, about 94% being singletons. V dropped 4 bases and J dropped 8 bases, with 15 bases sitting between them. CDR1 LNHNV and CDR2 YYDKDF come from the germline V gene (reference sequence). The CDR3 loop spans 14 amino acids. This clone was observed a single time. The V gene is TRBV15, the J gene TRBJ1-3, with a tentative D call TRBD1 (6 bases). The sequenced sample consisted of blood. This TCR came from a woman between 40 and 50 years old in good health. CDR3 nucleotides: TGTGCCACCAGCACAGGGGAAGAGGGTGACACCATATATTTT. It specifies CATSTGEEGDTIYF.